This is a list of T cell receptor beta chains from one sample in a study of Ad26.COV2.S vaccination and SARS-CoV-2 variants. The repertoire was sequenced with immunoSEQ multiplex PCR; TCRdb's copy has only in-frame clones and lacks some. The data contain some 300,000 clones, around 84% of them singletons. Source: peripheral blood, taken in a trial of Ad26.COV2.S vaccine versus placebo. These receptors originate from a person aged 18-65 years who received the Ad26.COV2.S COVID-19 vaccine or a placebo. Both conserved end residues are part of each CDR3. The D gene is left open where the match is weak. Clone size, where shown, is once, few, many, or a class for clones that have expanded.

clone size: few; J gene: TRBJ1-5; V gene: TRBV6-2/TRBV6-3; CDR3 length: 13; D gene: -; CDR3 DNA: TGTGCCAGCAGTACCGCGACTGAGCAGCCCCAGCATTTT; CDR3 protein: CASSTATEQPQHF
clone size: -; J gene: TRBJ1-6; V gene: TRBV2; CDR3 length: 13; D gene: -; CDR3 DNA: TGTGCCAGCAGTCGTGACGGGGATTCACCCCTCCACTTT; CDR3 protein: CASSRDGDSPLHF
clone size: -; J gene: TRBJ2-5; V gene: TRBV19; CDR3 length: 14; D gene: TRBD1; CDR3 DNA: TGTGCCAGTAGTCCTGGACAGGGTCAAGAGACCCAGTACTTC; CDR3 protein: CASSPGQGQETQYF
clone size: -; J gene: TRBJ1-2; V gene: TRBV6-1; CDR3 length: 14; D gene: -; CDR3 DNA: TGTGCCAGCAGTGAAGAATTCCAGGGTAATGGCTACACCTTC; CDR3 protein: CASSEEFQGNGYTF
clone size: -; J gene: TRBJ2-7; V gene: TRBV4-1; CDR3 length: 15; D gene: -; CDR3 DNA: TGCGCCAGCAGCCAAGCGGCCCGGACTAACTACGAGCAGTACTTC; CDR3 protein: CASSQAARTNYEQYF
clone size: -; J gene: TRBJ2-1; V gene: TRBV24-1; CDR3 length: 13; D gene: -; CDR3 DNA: TGTGCCACCAGTGATTTTCGGGGCGGTGAGCAGTTCTTC; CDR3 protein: CATSDFRGGEQFF
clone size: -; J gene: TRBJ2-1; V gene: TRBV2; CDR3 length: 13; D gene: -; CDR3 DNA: TGTGCCAGCAAATGGGACAAAAACAATGAGCAGTTCTTC; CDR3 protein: CASKWDKNNEQFF
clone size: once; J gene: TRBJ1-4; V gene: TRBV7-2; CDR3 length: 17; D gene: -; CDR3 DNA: TGTGCCAGCAGCCCGACAGTGTTGAGATCAACTAATGAAAAACTGTTTTTT; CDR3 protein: CASSPTVLRSTNEKLFF
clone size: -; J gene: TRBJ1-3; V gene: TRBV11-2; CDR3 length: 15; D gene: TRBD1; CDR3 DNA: TGTGCCAGCAGCTCGAGTGACAGGGGTGGAAACACCATATATTTT; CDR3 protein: CASSSSDRGGNTIYF
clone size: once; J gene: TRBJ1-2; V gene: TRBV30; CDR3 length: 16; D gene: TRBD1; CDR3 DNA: TGTGCCTGGAGTGGCGACAGGGGGCTGAGATCGCATGGCTACACCTTC; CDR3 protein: CAWSGDRGLRSHGYTF
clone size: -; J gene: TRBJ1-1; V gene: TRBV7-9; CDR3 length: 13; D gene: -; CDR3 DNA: TGTGCCAGCAGCTTACAGGGGAACACTGAAGCTTTCTTT; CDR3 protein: CASSLQGNTEAFF
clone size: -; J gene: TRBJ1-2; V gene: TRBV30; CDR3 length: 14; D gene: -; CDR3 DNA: TGTGCCTGGAGTGGGGGACACTATACCTATGGCTACACCTTC; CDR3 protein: CAWSGGHYTYGYTF
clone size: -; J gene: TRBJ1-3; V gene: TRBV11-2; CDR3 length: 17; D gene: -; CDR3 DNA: TGTGCCAGCAAAGGGGCTCTGGTGGGGGCTTCTGGAAACACCATATATTTT; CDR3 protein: CASKGALVGASGNTIYF
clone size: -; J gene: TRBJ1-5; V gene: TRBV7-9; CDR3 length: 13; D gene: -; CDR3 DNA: TGTGCCAGCAGCTTAGCGACGGATCAGCCCCAGCATTTT; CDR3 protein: CASSLATDQPQHF
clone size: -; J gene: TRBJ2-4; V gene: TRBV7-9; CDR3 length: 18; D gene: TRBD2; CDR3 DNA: TGTGCCAGCAGCTTAGTTTCGACTAGCGGGGGGGCCAAAAACATTCAGTACTTC; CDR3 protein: CASSLVSTSGGAKNIQYF
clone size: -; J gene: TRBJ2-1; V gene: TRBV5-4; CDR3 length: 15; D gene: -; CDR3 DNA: TGTGCCAGCAGCTTGGCGGCCGATTCCTACAATGAGCAGTTCTTC; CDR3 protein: CASSLAADSYNEQFF
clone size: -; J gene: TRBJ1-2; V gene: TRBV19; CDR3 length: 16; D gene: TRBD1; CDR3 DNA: TGTGCCAGTAGTCCCGGGACAGGGTCCCGTAACTATGGCTACACCTTC; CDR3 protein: CASSPGTGSRNYGYTF
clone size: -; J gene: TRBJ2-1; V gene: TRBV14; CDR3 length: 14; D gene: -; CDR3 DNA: TGTGCCAGCAGCCAGTACTTTTCCTACAATGAGCAGTTCTTC; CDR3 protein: CASSQYFSYNEQFF
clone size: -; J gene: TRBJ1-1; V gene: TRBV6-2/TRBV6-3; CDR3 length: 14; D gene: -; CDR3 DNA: TGTGCCAGCAGTTACGAGGGAATCCACACTGAAGCTTTCTTT; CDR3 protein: CASSYEGIHTEAFF
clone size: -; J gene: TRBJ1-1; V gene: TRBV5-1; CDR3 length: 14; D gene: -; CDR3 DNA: TGCGCCAGCAGACAGTCAGGGCTCGTGACTGAAGCTTTCTTT; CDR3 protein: CASRQSGLVTEAFF